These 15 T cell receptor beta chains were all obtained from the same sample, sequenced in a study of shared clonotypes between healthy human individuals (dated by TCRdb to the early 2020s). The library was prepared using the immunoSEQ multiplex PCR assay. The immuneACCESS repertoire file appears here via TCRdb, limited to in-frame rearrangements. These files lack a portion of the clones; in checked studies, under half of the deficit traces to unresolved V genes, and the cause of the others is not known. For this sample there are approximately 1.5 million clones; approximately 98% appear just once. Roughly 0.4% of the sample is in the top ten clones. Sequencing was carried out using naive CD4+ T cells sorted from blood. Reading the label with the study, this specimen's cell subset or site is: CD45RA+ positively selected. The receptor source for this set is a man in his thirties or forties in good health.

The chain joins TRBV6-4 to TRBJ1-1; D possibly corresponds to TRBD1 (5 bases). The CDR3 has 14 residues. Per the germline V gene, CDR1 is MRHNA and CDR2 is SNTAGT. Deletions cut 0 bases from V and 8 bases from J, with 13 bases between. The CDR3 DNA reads TGTGCCAGCAGTGACTCGGTTTTGAGGGGAGAAGCTTTCTTT. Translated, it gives CASSDSVLRGEAFF.

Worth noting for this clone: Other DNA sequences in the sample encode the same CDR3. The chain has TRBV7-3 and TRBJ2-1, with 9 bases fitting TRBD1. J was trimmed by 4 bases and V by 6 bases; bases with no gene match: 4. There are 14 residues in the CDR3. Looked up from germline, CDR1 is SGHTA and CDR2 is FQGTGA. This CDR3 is CASSSGQGYNEQFF. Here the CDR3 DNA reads TGTGCCAGCAGTTCCGGACAGGGGTACAATGAGCAGTTCTTC. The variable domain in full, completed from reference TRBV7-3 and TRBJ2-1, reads GAGVSQTPSNKVTEKGKYVELRCDPISGHTALYWYRQSLGQGPEFLIYFQGTGAADDSGLPNDRFFAVRPEGSVSTLKIQRTERGDSAVYLCASSSGQGYNEQFFGPGTRLTVL.

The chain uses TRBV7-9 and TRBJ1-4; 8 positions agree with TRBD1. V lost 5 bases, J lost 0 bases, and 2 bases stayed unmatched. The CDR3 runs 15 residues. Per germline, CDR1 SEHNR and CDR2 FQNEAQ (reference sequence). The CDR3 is CASSRQGSTNEKLFF. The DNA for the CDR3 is TGTGCCAGCAGCCGACAGGGGTCAACTAATGAAAAACTGTTTTTT. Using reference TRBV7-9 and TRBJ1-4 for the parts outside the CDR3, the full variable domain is DTGVSQNPRHKITKRGQNVTFRCDPISEHNRLYWYRQTLGQGPEFLTYFQNEAQLEKSRLLSDRFSAERPKGSFSTLEIQRTEQGDSAMYLCASSRQGSTNEKLFFGSGTQLSVL.

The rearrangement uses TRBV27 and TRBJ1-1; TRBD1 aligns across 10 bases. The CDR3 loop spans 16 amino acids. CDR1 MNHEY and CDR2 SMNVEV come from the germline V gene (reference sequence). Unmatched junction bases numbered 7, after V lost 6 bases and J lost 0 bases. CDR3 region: CASRARQGAMNTEAFF. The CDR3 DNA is TGTGCCAGCAGGGCCAGACAGGGGGCGATGAACACTGAAGCTTTCTTT.

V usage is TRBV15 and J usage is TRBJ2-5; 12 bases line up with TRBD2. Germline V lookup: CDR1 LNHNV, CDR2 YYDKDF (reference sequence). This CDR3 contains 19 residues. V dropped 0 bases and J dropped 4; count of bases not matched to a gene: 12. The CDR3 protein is CATSRDRASGRARRETQYF. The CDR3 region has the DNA TGTGCCACCAGCAGAGATCGGGCTAGCGGGAGGGCTAGACGAGAGACCCAGTACTTC.

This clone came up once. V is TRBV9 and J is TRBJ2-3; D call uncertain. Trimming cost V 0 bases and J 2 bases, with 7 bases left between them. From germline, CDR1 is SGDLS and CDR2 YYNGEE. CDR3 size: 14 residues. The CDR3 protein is CASSVVATTDTQYF. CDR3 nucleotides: TGTGCCAGCAGCGTAGTGGCTACCACAGATACGCAGTATTTT.

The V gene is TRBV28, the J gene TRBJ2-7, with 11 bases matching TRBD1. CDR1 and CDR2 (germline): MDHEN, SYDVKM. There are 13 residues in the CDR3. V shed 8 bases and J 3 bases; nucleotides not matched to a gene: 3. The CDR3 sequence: CASRTGGLYEQYF. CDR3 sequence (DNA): TGTGCCAGCCGGACAGGGGGCCTCTACGAGCAGTACTTC.

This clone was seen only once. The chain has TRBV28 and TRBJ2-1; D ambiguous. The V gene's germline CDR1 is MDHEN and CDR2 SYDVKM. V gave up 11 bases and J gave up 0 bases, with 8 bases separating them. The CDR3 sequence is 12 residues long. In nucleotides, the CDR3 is TGTGCCCTTAAGAGCTCCTACAATGAGCAGTTCTTC. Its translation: CALKSSYNEQFF.

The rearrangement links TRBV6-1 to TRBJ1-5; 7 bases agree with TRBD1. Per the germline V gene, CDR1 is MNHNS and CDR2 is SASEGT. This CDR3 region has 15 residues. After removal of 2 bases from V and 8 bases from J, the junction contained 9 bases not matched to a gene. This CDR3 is CASSERGGRGKPQHF. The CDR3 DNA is TGTGCCAGCAGTGAACGAGGCGGCAGGGGGAAGCCCCAGCATTTT.

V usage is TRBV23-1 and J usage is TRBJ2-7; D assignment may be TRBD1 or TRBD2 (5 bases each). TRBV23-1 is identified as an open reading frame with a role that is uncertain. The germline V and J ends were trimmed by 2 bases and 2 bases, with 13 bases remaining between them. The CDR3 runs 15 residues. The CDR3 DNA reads TGCGCCAGCAGTCAAGTCGGGACCTTTGCCTACGAGCAGTACTTC. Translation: CASSQVGTFAYEQYF.

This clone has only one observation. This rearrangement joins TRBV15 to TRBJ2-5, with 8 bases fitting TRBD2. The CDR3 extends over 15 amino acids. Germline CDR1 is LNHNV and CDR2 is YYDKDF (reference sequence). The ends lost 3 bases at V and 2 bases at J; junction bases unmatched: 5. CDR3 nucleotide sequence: TGTGCCACCAGCAGGGTTAGCGGGATTCAAGAGACCCAGTACTTC. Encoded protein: CATSRVSGIQETQYF. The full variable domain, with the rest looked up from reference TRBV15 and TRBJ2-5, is DAMVIQNPRYQVTQFGKPVTLSCSQTLNHNVMYWYQQKSSQAPKLLFHYYDKDFNNEADTPDNFQSRRPNTSFCFLDIRSPGLGDTAMYLCATSRVSGIQETQYFGPGTRLLVL.

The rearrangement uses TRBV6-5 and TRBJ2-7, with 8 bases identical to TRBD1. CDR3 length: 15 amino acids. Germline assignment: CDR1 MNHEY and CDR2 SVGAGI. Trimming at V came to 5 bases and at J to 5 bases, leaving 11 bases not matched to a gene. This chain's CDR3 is CASSPGGQGANEQYF. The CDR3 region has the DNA TGTGCCAGCAGTCCTGGAGGACAGGGAGCCAACGAGCAGTACTTC.

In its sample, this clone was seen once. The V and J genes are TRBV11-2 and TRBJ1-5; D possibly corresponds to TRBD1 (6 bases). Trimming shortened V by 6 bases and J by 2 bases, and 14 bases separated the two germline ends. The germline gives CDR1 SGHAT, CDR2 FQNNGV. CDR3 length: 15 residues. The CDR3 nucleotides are TGTGCCAGCAGGACTACAACAGGGCGCAATCAGCCCCAGCATTTT. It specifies CASRTTTGRNQPQHF.

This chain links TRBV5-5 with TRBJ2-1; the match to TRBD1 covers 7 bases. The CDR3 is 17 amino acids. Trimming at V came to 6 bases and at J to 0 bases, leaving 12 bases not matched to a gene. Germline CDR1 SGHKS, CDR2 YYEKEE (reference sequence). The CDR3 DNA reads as TGTGCCAGCACCAACCACCGACAGGGAAGCTCCTACAATGAGCAGTTCTTC. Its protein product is CASTNHRQGSSYNEQFF.

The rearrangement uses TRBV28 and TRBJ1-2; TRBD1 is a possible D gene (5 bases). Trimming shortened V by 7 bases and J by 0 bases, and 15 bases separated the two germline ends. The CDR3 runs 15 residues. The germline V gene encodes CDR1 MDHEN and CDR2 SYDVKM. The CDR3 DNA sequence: TGTGCCAGCACAGGCCTAGGGGAAGCTAACTATGGCTACACCTTC. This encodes CASTGLGEANYGYTF.